The clone carrying this T cell receptor (beta chain) was counted at least ten times. Being off target in a library aimed at alpha chains, this beta chain has a size of little meaning. The data are from a study of spatial heterogeneity in lung cancer. As for the study in general: The mean occurrence of each unique TCR and UMI combination in raw reads exceeded ten.

Germline V gene sequence: CDR1 MDHEN, CDR2 SYDVKM. J was trimmed by 10 bases and V by 5 bases; bases with no gene match: 5. The CDR3 is 14 amino acids. TCR cDNA molecules each carried a unique molecular identifier. TCRdb re-called the 5' RACE reads through MiXCR, storing one row per CDR3 protein. The sample records roughly 13,000 distinct CDR3 sequences, about 3.9% being singletons. Time point defined: sample taken at primary tumor resection. Sequencing covered unsorted whole RNA taken from tumor, nontumor lung or frozen PBMC. The approximately 72 donors had untreated early-stage non-small cell lung cancer.

This receptor was identified in a male donor with early-stage non-small cell lung cancer. The chain employs TRBV28 and TRBJ2-1, with 13 bases identical to TRBD2. The sample in question was PBMCs, obtained at surgery. CDR3: CASSHGLAGAEQFF. CDR3 DNA sequence: TGTGCCAGCAGTCACGGACTAGCGGGAGCCGAGCAGTTCTTC.